The subject of this entry is one T cell receptor (beta chain). This record comes from a study of CD8+CD57+ T cells in acquired aplastic anemia. This CDR3 contains 14 residues. The germline V gene has CDR1 SNHLY and CDR2 FYNNEI. The V end lost 5 bases, the J end lost 2 bases, and 11 bases lay between the germline ends. Genomic DNA templated the TCR beta VDJ and CDR3 profiling. TCRdb recomputed calls from the reads with MiXCR, one row per CDR3 protein. The table records tens of thousands of distinct CDR3 sequences, around 82% of them present only once. The TCR sequence derives from a human donor in good health, serving as a control. V is TRBV2 and J is TRBJ2-3, with D perhaps matching TRBD2 (6 bases). What was sequenced was sorted CD4+, CD8+, or CD8+CD57+ T cells (not recorded which) from PBMCs. The CDR3 bases are TGTGCCAGCAGTTCGACTAGAATCACAGATACGCAGTATTTT. Protein: CASSSTRITDTQYF.